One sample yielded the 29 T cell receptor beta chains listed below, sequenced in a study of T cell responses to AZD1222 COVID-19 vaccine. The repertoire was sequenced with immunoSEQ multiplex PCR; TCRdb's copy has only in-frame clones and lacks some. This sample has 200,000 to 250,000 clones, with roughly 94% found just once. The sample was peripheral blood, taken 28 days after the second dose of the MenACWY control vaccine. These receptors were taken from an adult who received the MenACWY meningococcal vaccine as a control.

CDR3 DNA sequence: TGTGCCAGCAGATTTAGTGGGGGCGACACCGGGGAGCTGTTTTTT. Translation: CASRFSGGDTGELFF. The genes are TRBV7-9 and TRBJ2-2; D is possibly TRBD1 (6 bases). Germline V gene lookup returns CDR1 SEHNR and CDR2 FQNEAQ (reference sequence). The CDR3 length is 15 residues. The V end was cut by 6 bases, the J end by 3 bases, with 14 bases between. The variable domain in full, with the rest retrieved from reference TRBV7-9 and TRBJ2-2, is DTGVSQNPRHKITKRGQNVTFRCDPISEHNRLYWYRQTLGQGPEFLTYFQNEAQLEKSRLLSDRFSAERPKGSFSTLEIQRTEQGDSAMYLCASRFSGGDTGELFFGEGSRLTVL.

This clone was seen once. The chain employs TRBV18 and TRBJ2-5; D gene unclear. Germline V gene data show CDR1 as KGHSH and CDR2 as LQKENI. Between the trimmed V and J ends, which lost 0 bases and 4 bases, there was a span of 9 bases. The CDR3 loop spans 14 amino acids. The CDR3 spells CASSPPDSGETQYF. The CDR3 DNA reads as TGTGCCAGCTCACCACCGGATAGTGGAGAGACCCAGTACTTC.

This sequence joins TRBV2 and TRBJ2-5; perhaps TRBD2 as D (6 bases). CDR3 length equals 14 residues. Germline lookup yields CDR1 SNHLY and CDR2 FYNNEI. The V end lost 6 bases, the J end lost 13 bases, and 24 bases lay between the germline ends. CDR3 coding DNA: TGTGCCAGCAGGGGACCTAGTAGCGGCGACCGTCTGTACTTC. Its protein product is CASRGPSSGDRLYF.

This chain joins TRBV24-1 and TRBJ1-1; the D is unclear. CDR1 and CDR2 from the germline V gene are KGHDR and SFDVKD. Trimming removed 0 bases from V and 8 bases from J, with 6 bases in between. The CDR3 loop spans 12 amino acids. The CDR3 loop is CATSDLGTEAFF. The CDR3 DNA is TGTGCCACCAGTGATTTGGGTACAGAAGCTTTCTTT.

DNA for the CDR3: TGTGCCAGCAGCCTTACGGATAGCTCCTACGAGCAGTACTTC. This codes for CASSLTDSSYEQYF. The J gene is TRBJ2-7, the V gene TRBV4-2; D is ambiguous. Germline V CDR1 and CDR2: LGHNA, YNFKEQ. Trimming removed 4 bases at V and 0 bases at J, with 10 bases between. The CDR3 runs 14 residues.

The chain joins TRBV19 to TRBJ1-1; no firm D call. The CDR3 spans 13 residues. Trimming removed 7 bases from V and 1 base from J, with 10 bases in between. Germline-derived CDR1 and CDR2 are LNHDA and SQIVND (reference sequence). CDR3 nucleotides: TGTGCCAGTAAAGAACCCTCGAACACTGAAGCTTTCTTT. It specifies CASKEPSNTEAFF. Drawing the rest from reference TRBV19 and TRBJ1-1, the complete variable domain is DGGITQSPKYLFRKEGQNVTLSCEQNLNHDAMYWYRQDPGQGLRLIYYSQIVNDFQKGDIAEGYSVSREKKESFPLTVTSAQKNPTAFYLCASKEPSNTEAFFGQGTRLTVV.

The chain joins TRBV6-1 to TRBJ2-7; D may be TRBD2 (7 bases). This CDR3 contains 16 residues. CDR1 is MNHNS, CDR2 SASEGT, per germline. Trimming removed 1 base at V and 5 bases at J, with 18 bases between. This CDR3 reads CASSEGGAGVVHEQYF. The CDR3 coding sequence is TGTGCCAGCAGTGAAGGGGGGGCGGGAGTAGTCCACGAGCAGTACTTC.

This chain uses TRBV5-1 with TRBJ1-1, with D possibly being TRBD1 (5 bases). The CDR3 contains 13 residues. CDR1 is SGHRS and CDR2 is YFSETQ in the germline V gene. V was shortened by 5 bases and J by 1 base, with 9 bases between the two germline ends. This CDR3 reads CASRYTGNTEAFF. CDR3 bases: TGCGCCAGCAGATATACAGGGAACACTGAAGCTTTCTTT.

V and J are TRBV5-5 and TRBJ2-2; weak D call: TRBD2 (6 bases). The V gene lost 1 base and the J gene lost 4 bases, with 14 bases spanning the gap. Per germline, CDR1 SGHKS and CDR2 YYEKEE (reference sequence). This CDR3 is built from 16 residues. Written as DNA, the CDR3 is TGTGCCAGCAGCTTGCCCGGGGGAACGGGCACCGGGGAGCTGTTTTTT. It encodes CASSLPGGTGTGELFF.

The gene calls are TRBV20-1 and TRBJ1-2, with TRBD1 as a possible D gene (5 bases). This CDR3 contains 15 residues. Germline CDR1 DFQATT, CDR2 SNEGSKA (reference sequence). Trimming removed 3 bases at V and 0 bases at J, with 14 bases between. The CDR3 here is CSASPRTTPNYGYTF. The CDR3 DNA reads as TGCAGTGCTAGTCCTCGGACAACCCCTAACTATGGCTACACCTTC.

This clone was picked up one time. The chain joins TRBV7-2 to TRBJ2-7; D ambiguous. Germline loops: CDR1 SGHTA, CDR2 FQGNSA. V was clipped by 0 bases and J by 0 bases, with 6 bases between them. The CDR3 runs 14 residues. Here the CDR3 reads CASSLAQTSYEQYF. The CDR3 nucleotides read TGTGCCAGCAGCTTAGCTCAGACCTCCTACGAGCAGTACTTC.

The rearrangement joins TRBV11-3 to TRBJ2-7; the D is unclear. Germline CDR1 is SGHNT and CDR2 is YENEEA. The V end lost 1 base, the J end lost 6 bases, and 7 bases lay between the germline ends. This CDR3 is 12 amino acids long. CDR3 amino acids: CASSLGGSEQYF. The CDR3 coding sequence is TGTGCCAGCAGCTTAGGAGGCAGCGAGCAGTACTTC.

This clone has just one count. The CDR3 loop reads CASRSTGANTGELFF. CDR3 nucleotide sequence: TGTGCCAGCAGGTCGACAGGCGCGAACACCGGGGAGCTGTTTTTT. This chain links TRBV28 with TRBJ2-2, with TRBD1 as a possible D gene (6 bases). V was shortened by 6 bases and J by 0 bases, with 11 bases between the two germline ends. Germline V gene lookup returns CDR1 MDHEN and CDR2 SYDVKM. CDR3 length: 15 residues.

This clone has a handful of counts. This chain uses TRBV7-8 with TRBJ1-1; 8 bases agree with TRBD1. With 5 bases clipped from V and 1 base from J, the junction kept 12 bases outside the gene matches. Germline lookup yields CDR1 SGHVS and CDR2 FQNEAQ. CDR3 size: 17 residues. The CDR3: CASSLLVTGAQNTEAFF. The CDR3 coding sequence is TGTGCCAGCAGCCTTTTGGTGACAGGGGCCCAGAACACTGAAGCTTTCTTT.

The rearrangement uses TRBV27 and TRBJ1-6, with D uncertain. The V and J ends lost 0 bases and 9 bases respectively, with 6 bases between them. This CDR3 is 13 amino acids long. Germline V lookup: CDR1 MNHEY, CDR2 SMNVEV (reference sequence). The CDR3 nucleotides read TGTGCCAGCAGTTTATCGGCTGGTTCACCCCTCCACTTT. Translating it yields CASSLSAGSPLHF.

The CDR3 spells CASSLRLGRNTDTQYF. CDR3 bases: TGCGCCAGCAGCTTGCGACTAGGGAGAAACACAGATACGCAGTATTTT. The chain employs TRBV5-1 and TRBJ2-3; weak D call: TRBD2 (6 bases). Trimming stripped 1 base from V and 2 bases from J, with 14 bases between. Germline V gene sequence: CDR1 SGHRS, CDR2 YFSETQ. The CDR3 runs to 16 residues.

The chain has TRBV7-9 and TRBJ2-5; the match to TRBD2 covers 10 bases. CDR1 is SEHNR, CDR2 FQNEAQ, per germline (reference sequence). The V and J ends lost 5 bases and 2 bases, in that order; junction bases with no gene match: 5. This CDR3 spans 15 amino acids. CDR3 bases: TGTGCCAGCAGCCTCAGGACTAGCGGACAAGAGACCCAGTACTTC. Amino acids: CASSLRTSGQETQYF.

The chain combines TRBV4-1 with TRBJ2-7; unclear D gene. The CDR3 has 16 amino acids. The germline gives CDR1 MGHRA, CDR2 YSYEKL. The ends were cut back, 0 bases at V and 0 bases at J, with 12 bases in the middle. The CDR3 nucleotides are TGCGCCAGCAGCCAAGATTTCGCAGTGGGCTCCTACGAGCAGTACTTC. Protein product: CASSQDFAVGSYEQYF.

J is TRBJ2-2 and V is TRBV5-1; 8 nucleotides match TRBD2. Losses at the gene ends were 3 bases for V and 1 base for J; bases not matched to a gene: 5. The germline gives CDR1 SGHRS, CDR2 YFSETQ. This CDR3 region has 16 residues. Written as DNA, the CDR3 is TGCGCCAGCAGCTCCTTAACTAGCGGGAACACCGGGGAGCTGTTTTTT. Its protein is CASSSLTSGNTGELFF.

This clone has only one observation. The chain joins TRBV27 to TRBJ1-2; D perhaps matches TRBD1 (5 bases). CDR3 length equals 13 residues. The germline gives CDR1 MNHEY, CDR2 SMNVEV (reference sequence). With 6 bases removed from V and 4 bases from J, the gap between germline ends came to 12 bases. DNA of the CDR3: TGTGCCAGCAGGCTGGGACCGGGCTATGGCTACACCTTC. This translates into CASRLGPGYGYTF.

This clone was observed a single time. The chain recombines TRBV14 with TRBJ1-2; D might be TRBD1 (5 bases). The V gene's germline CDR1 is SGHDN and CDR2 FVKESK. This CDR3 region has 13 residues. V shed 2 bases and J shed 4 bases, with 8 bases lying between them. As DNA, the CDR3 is TGTGCCAGCAGCCAACAGGGATCCTATGGCTACACCTTC. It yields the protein CASSQQGSYGYTF.

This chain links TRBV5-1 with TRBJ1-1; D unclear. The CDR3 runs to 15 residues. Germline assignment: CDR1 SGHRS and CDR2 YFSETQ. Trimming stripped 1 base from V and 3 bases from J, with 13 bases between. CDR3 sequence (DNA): TGCGCCAGCAGCTTGTGGACTTTCGGTGACACTGAAGCTTTCTTT. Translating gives CASSLWTFGDTEAFF.

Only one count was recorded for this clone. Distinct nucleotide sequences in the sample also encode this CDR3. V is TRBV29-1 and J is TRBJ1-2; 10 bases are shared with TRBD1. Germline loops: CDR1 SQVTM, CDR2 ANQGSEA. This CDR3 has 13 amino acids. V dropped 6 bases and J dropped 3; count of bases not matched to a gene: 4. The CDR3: CSVPGTGDYGYTF. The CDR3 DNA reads TGCAGCGTGCCCGGGACAGGGGACTATGGCTACACCTTC.

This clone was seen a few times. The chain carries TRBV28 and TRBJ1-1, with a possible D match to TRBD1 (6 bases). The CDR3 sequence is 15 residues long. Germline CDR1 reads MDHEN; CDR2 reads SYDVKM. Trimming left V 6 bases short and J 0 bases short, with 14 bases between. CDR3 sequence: CASRGSGTLNTEAFF. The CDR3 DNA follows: TGTGCCAGCAGGGGGTCCGGGACATTGAACACTGAAGCTTTCTTT.

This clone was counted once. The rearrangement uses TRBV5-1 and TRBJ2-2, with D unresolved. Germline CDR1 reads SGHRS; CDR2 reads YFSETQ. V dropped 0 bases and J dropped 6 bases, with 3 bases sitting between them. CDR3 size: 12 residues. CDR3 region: CASSLVPGELFF. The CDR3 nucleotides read TGCGCCAGCAGCTTGGTGCCCGGGGAGCTGTTTTTT. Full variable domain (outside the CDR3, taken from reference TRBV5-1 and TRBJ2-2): KAGVTQTPRYLIKTRGQQVTLSCSPISGHRSVSWYQQTPGQGLQFLFEYFSETQRNKGNFPGRFSGRQFSNSRSEMNVSTLELGDSALYLCASSLVPGELFFGEGSRLTVL.

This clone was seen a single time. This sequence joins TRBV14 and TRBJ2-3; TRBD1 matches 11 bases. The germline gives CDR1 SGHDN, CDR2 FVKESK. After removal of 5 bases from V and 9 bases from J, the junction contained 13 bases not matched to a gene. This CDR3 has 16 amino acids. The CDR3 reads CASSAMRTGGSGTQYF. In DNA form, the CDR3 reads TGTGCCAGCAGCGCCATGCGGACAGGGGGCTCTGGGACGCAGTATTTT. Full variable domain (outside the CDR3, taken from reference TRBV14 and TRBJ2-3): EAGVTQFPSHSVIEKGQTVTLRCDPISGHDNLYWYRRVMGKEIKFLLHFVKESKQDESGMPNNRFLAERTGGTYSTLKVQPAELEDSGVYFCASSAMRTGGSGTQYFGPGTRLTVL.

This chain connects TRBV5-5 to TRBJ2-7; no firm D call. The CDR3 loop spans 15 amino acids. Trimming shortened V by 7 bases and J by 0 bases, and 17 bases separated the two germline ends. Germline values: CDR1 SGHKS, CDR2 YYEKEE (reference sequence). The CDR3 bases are TGTGCCAGCGGATCCTTTCGTATGAGCTCCTACGAGCAGTACTTC. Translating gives CASGSFRMSSYEQYF.

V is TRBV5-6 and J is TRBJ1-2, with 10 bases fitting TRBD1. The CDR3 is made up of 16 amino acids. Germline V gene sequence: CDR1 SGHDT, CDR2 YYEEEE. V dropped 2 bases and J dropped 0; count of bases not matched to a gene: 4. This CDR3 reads CASSFPGTGANYGYTF. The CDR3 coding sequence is TGTGCCAGCAGCTTTCCCGGGACAGGGGCTAACTATGGCTACACCTTC.

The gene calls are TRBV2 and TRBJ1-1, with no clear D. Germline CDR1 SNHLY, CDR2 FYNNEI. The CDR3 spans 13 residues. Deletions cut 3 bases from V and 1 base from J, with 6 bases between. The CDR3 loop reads CASSDFENTEAFF. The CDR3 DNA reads TGTGCCAGCAGTGATTTCGAGAACACTGAAGCTTTCTTT.